These 20 T cell receptor beta chains came from one sample sequenced in a study of blood T cells in healthy people across ages. Next came a second PCR, run for roughly 6 to 11 cycles, which used a sample-barcoded 5' primer along with a J-beta primer mix. One entry per CDR3 protein results from TCRdb running MiXCR on the 5' RACE reads. The sample includes about 780,000 distinct CDR3 sequences, 35% to 60% of them seen just once. Sample: blood. The receptors stem from a man older than 75 in good health.

The chain recombines TRBV6-4 with TRBJ1-6; possible D gene TRBD1, 5 bases. The germline V and J ends were trimmed by 4 bases and 10 bases, with 17 bases remaining between them. Germline V gene data show CDR1 as MRHNA and CDR2 as SNTAGT. The CDR3 consists of 15 residues. This chain's CDR3 is CASSVEAGSTSPLHF. CDR3 nucleotide sequence: TGTGCCAGCAGTGTCGAAGCAGGGTCTACATCACCCCTCCACTTT.

The V gene is TRBV19, the J gene TRBJ2-1; TRBD2 matches 12 bases. This CDR3 comprises 17 residues. Trimming removed 6 bases from V and 6 bases from J; junction bases left unmatched: 12. CDR1 is LNHDA and CDR2 is SQIVND in the germline V gene (reference sequence). The CDR3, as DNA: TGTGCCAGTAGGGAGACTAGCGGGAGTCTATTGTTCAATGAGCAGTTCTTC. Protein product: CASRETSGSLLFNEQFF.

V is TRBV29-1 and J is TRBJ2-1, with a weak D call TRBD1 (6 bases). This CDR3 comprises 13 residues. Per the germline V gene, CDR1 is SQVTM and CDR2 is ANQGSEA. Trimming left V 0 bases short and J 8 bases short, with 11 bases between. CDR3 DNA sequence: TGCAGCGTTGAAGAGGCCAGGGGCCATGAGCAGTTCTTC. Translation gives CSVEEARGHEQFF.

The rearrangement links TRBV4-3 to TRBJ2-5; 8 nucleotides match TRBD2. CDR1 LGHNA and CDR2 YSLEER come from the germline V gene. The trim removed 0 bases at V and 5 bases at J, leaving 5 bases unmatched. The CDR3 extends over 15 amino acids. The CDR3 DNA follows: TGCGCCAGCAGCCAAGATACGGGAGGGGAGGAGACCCAGTACTTC. This codes for CASSQDTGGEETQYF.

The chain combines TRBV7-2 with TRBJ2-3; the D gene is possibly TRBD1 (6 bases). Looked up from germline, CDR1 is SGHTA and CDR2 is FQGNSA. CDR3 length equals 16 residues. V was pared by 1 base and J by 3 bases, with 14 bases between. Here the CDR3 DNA reads TGTGCCAGCAGCTTAGTCGGCAGGGGTTTTACAGATACGCAGTATTTT. Its translation is CASSLVGRGFTDTQYF. Supplemented by reference TRBV7-2 and TRBJ2-3, the full variable domain reads GAGVSQSPSNKVTEKGKDVELRCDPISGHTALYWYRQSLGQGLEFLIYFQGNSAPDKSGLPSDRFSAERTGGSVSTLTIQRTQQEDSAVYLCASSLVGRGFTDTQYFGPGTRLTVL.

CDR3: CASSLTMSQNEQFF. The CDR3 nucleotides are TGTGCCAGCAGCTTAACGATGTCCCAGAATGAGCAGTTCTTC. V and J are TRBV7-3 and TRBJ2-1; D is unclear. The CDR3 runs 14 residues. Deletions cut 0 bases from V and 7 bases from J, with 10 bases between. CDR1 is SGHTA and CDR2 is FQGTGA in the germline V gene.

This rearrangement joins TRBV12-3 or TRBV12-4 to TRBJ2-1; a possible D gene is TRBD2 (5 bases). V lost 1 base and J 2 bases, leaving 9 bases between the germline ends. This CDR3 is built from 15 residues. Written as DNA, the CDR3 is TGTGCCAGCAGTTTAGGGCGGGTGACCTACAATGAGCAGTTCTTC. This encodes CASSLGRVTYNEQFF.

This clonotype was recorded once. Mismatch with germline at one junction end may stem from a read error. This chain links TRBV24-1 with TRBJ2-5; D uncertain. The CDR3 runs to 13 residues. CDR1 is KGHDR and CDR2 is SFDVKD in the germline V gene. In nucleotides, the CDR3 is TGTGCCACCAGGGATTCATACCAAGAGACCCAGTACTTC. Translated, it gives CATRDSYQETQYF.

This clonotype has only a few counts. The rearrangement uses TRBV12-3 or TRBV12-4 and TRBJ1-4; D might be TRBD1 (6 bases). The CDR3 totals 13 residues. V lost 5 bases, J lost 11 bases, and 15 bases lay in between. The CDR3 DNA is TGTGCCAGCAGTCCCACGACAGGTCCGAAACTGTTTTTT. It codes for CASSPTTGPKLFF.

Only a few counts were recorded for this clonotype. The gene calls are TRBV20-1 and TRBJ2-3; TRBD2 matches at 12 bases. J lost 5 bases, V lost 1 base, and 10 bases had no gene match. Germline V gene sequence: CDR1 DFQATT, CDR2 SNEGSKA (reference sequence). This CDR3 is built from 17 residues. The CDR3 sequence is CSARGQASGRARDTQYF. The CDR3 coding sequence is TGCAGTGCTAGAGGTCAGGCTAGCGGGAGGGCCAGAGATACGCAGTATTTT.

There are many counts of this clonotype. This chain uses TRBV15 with TRBJ2-3, with 7 bases fitting TRBD2. The ends lost 3 bases at V and 0 bases at J; junction bases unmatched: 3. Germline V gene data show CDR1 as LNHNV and CDR2 as YYDKDF (reference sequence). The length of the CDR3 is 15 residues. This CDR3 is CATSRDSGSTDTQYF. DNA of the CDR3: TGTGCCACCAGCAGGGATAGCGGGAGCACAGATACGCAGTATTTT.

This clonotype was observed a handful of times. V is TRBV4-3 and J is TRBJ1-5; TRBD1 might be the D (6 bases). Trimming left V 1 base short and J 7 bases short, with 14 bases between. This CDR3 region has 15 residues. Germline CDR1 reads LGHNA; CDR2 reads YSLEER. The CDR3 here is CASSQATGLGQPQHF. Here the CDR3 DNA reads TGCGCCAGCAGCCAAGCAACAGGGCTAGGACAGCCCCAGCATTTT.

This clonotype was detected only a few times. The chain joins TRBV12-3 or TRBV12-4 to TRBJ2-7; a weak D match, TRBD2 (6 bases). V was cut by 6 bases and J by 0 bases, with 15 bases left in between. The CDR3 has 15 residues. CDR3 region: CASRPIADPSYEQYF. DNA for the CDR3: TGTGCCAGCAGACCCATAGCGGACCCCTCCTACGAGCAGTACTTC.

This clonotype was seen ten or more times. J is TRBJ2-7 and V is TRBV12-3 or TRBV12-4; 8 bases match TRBD1. This CDR3 contains 14 residues. With V trimmed by 5 bases and J by 3 bases, 6 bases remained unmatched. This chain's CDR3 is CASSPDRGGYEQYF. The CDR3 region has the DNA TGTGCCAGCAGTCCCGACAGGGGCGGCTACGAGCAGTACTTC.

This chain joins TRBV4-3 and TRBJ2-3; the D is unclear. CDR1 is LGHNA and CDR2 is YSLEER in the germline V gene. The germline V and J ends were trimmed by 0 bases and 6 bases, with 10 bases remaining between them. CDR3 length equals 14 residues. CDR3 coding DNA: TGCGCCAGCAGCCAAGATGGTCTGGAGGATACGCAGTATTTT. Protein product: CASSQDGLEDTQYF.

The V call is TRBV27, the J call TRBJ1-5; D is unresolved. The CDR3 spans 14 residues. The germline V gene encodes CDR1 MNHEY and CDR2 SMNVEV (reference sequence). V lost 7 bases and J lost 2, with 12 bases in between. The CDR3 spells CASIYTRGNQPQHF. In nucleotides, the CDR3 is TGTGCCAGCATATATACGAGGGGCAATCAGCCCCAGCATTTT.

The V and J genes are TRBV12-3 or TRBV12-4 and TRBJ2-1; 11 nucleotides agree with TRBD2. The V and J ends lost 3 bases and 4 bases, in that order; junction bases with no gene match: 2. The length of the CDR3 is 15 residues. CDR3 region: CASSFSGGGYNEQFF. In nucleotides, the CDR3 is TGTGCCAGCAGTTTTAGCGGGGGGGGGTACAATGAGCAGTTCTTC.

The V call is TRBV5-1, the J call TRBJ2-7; D may be TRBD1 (5 bases). Per germline, CDR1 SGHRS and CDR2 YFSETQ. The CDR3 runs 14 residues. The V end lost 2 bases, the J end lost 0 bases, and 9 bases lay between the germline ends. The CDR3 region is CASSFPGNSYEQYF. The DNA for the CDR3 is TGCGCCAGCAGCTTCCCAGGGAACTCCTACGAGCAGTACTTC. Drawing the rest from reference TRBV5-1 and TRBJ2-7, the complete variable domain is KAGVTQTPRYLIKTRGQQVTLSCSPISGHRSVSWYQQTPGQGLQFLFEYFSETQRNKGNFPGRFSGRQFSNSRSEMNVSTLELGDSALYLCASSFPGNSYEQYFGPGTRLTVT.

The sample holds a few counts of this clonotype. V is TRBV6-2 or TRBV6-3 and J is TRBJ2-7, with 9 bases lining up with TRBD2. V was pared by 6 bases and J by 4 bases, with 10 bases of the junction left unmatched. Germline lookup yields CDR1 MNHEY and CDR2 SVGEGT. This CDR3 is built from 15 residues. The CDR3 coding sequence is TGTGCCAGCAGACTAGCGGGTGAACCTTTATACGAGCAGTACTTC. Translating gives CASRLAGEPLYEQYF.

The J gene is TRBJ1-5, the V gene TRBV20-1; no definite D call. Trimming cost V 2 bases and J 6 bases, with 14 bases left between them. The CDR3 covers 14 residues. In germline, CDR1 is DFQATT, CDR2 SNEGSKA (reference sequence). The CDR3 nucleotides are TGCAGTGCTAGACCCCCCCTGGGGAGTCAGCCCCAGCATTTT. It encodes CSARPPLGSQPQHF.